The source of this T cell receptor beta chain is a study of T cell clusters in autoimmune cytopenias. Study-level findings and limits: The cluster-lack signature was not seen for secondary cytopenia versus chronic lymphocytic leukemia. TRB repertoire shifts in secondary cytopenia and chronic lymphocytic leukemia mostly reflected lymphoma, not autoimmunity.

TRB was amplified from about 250 ng of peripheral blood genomic DNA per sample. A note on this clonotype: Its antigen is as yet unknown.

The CDR3 contains 13 residues. Germline-derived CDR1 and CDR2 are SEHNR and FQNEAQ (reference sequence). TRB rearrangements were amplified by touch-down multiplex PCR with mixed TRB-A/B primers. Reprocessing the multiplex PCR reads, TCRdb reports a single entry for every CDR3 protein and omits DNA. Its listing shows roughly 6,000 distinct CDR3 sequences. In addition, the sample was reused for a study of T cell repertoires in aging, cancer and after chemotherapy. As reported in that work: Donors were grouped into six age bands spanning 30 or younger through 70 or older. Age-matched healthy donors had significantly more diverse, less clonal blood TCR repertoires than untreated cancer patients.

The rearrangement uses TRBV7-9 and TRBJ1-2. The receptor was isolated from a human donor in good health. The sequencing sample was made of peripheral blood. CDR3 protein: CASSLGRDYGYTF.